The source of this T cell receptor beta chain is a study of spatial heterogeneity in lung cancer. Individually, TCR cDNA molecules were each labelled with a unique molecular identifier. TCRdb reanalysed the 5' RACE reads using MiXCR and keeps one entry per CDR3 protein. The data hold some 36,000 distinct CDR3 sequences, with more than 6.5% observed a single time. Sample time point: blood at routine non-recurrence follow-up after resection. The CDR3 runs to 12 residues. V dropped 3 bases and J dropped 10 bases, with 10 bases sitting between them. Germline loops: CDR1 GTSNPN, CDR2 SVGIG (reference sequence). This clonotype was recorded at least ten times. What it binds is not known. Study outcomes and limitations: Follow-up blood showed ubiquitous expanded tumor TCRs less than blood at resection did.

The chain combines TRBV30 with TRBJ1-6; weak D call: TRBD1 (5 bases). The source material was PBMCs, sampled at follow-up. The receptor's source is a male donor with early-stage non-small cell lung cancer. CDR3 nucleotide sequence: TGTGCCTGGAGCTTGCAGGGCTCACCCCTCCACTTT. Encoded protein: CAWSLQGSPLHF.